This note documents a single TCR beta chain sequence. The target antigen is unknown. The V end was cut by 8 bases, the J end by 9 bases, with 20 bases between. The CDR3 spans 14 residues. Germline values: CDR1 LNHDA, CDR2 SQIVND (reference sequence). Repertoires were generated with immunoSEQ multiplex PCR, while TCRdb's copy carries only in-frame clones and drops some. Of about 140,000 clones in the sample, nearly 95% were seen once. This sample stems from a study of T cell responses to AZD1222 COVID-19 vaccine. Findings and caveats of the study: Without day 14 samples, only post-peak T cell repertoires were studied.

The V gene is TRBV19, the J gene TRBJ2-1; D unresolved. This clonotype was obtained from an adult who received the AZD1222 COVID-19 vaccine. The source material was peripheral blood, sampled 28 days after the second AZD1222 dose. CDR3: CASSDVPPFSEQFF. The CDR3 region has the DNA TGTGCCAGTTCCGACGTTCCCCCGTTTAGTGAGCAGTTCTTC. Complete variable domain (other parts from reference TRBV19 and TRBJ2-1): DGGITQSPKYLFRKEGQNVTLSCEQNLNHDAMYWYRQDPGQGLRLIYYSQIVNDFQKGDIAEGYSVSREKKESFPLTVTSAQKNPTAFYLCASSDVPPFSEQFFGPGTRLTVL.